These 21 T cell receptor beta chains share one sample of origin, sequenced in a study of naive and memory T cell subsets. Study observations and caveats: A few larger clonotypes appeared in naive repertoires, especially CD8, possibly memory cells re-expressing CD45RA.

These receptors have no known antigen. An equimolar mix of two oligonucleotides served as the beta constant-region primer for TRBC1 and TRBC2. Four rounds of PCR amplified the ligated cDNA using nested alpha and beta constant-region primers plus SP2. One entry per CDR3 protein results from TCRdb running MiXCR on the UMI-ligation and nested PCR reads. This table holds over 100,000 distinct CDR3 sequences, around 15% found once. Sequenced sample: naive CD8+ T cells from blood. The source is a human donor in good health.

V is TRBV19 and J is TRBJ2-7; no reliable D call. Germline V gives CDR1 LNHDA, CDR2 SQIVND (reference sequence). The V end was cut by 3 bases, the J end by 1 base, with 13 bases between. CDR3 length: 15 residues. CDR3 residues: CASSMAFGLSYEQYF. In DNA form, the CDR3 reads TGTGCCAGTAGTATGGCCTTTGGCCTTTCCTACGAGCAGTACTTC.

This clonotype was picked up a small number of times. The V call is TRBV7-3, the J call TRBJ1-2; 12 nucleotides match TRBD1. CDR3 length equals 14 residues. Germline CDR1 SGHTA, CDR2 FQGTGA. V trimming: 6 bases; J trimming: 8 bases; junction bases outside the gene matches: 7. The CDR3 bases are TGTGCCAGCAGTCCGGGACAGGGGGCTCAGGGCTACACCTTC. Amino acids: CASSPGQGAQGYTF.

The chain carries TRBV7-2 and TRBJ2-1, with D maybe TRBD2 (5 bases). Germline assignment: CDR1 SGHTA and CDR2 FQGNSA. V lost 2 bases, J lost 10 bases, and 12 bases lay in between. This CDR3 is built from 13 residues. CDR3 nucleotide sequence: TGTGCCAGCAGCTTAATACTAGGTGGCGAGCAGTTCTTC. As protein: CASSLILGGEQFF.

V usage is TRBV11-2 and J usage is TRBJ2-2; no firm D call. Germline CDR1 reads SGHAT; CDR2 reads FQNNGV. The V and J ends lost 5 bases and 5 bases respectively, with 6 bases between them. This CDR3 is built from 12 residues. Here the CDR3 reads CASSKGTGELFF. For the CDR3, the DNA is TGTGCCAGCAGCAAAGGGACCGGGGAGCTGTTTTTT.

The rearrangement joins TRBV7-9 to TRBJ1-1; D possibly corresponds to TRBD1 (6 bases). The CDR3 has 14 residues. Germline loops: CDR1 SEHNR, CDR2 FQNEAQ (reference sequence). V gave up 5 bases and J gave up 4 bases, with 14 bases separating them. Written as DNA, the CDR3 is TGTGCCAGCAGCAAACAGGGACTCCGCACTGAAGCTTTCTTT. Translation: CASSKQGLRTEAFF.

J is TRBJ1-1 and V is TRBV4-3; D might be TRBD1 (6 bases). Per the germline V gene, CDR1 is LGHNA and CDR2 is YSLEER. With 0 bases removed from V and 4 bases from J, the gap between germline ends came to 12 bases. The CDR3 consists of 15 residues. The CDR3, as DNA: TGCGCCAGCAGCCAAGATCACAGGGACGGCACTGAAGCTTTCTTT. Protein product: CASSQDHRDGTEAFF.

This clonotype has a handful of counts. The chain employs TRBV11-1 and TRBJ1-2; TRBD1 is a possible D gene (5 bases). V was cut by 8 bases and J by 3 bases, with 13 bases left in between. Looked up from germline, CDR1 is SGHAT and CDR2 is FQDESV (reference sequence). The CDR3 is made up of 13 amino acids. For the CDR3, the DNA is TGTGCCAGCGGGACCCAGGGAGACTATGGCTACACCTTC. Translated: CASGTQGDYGYTF.

The sample holds a few counts of this clonotype. The chain joins TRBV4-3 to TRBJ1-1; a possible D gene is TRBD1 (5 bases). Germline loops: CDR1 LGHNA, CDR2 YSLEER. Trimming shortened V by 0 bases and J by 7 bases, and 15 bases separated the two germline ends. The CDR3 sequence is 15 residues long. The CDR3 loop is CASSQEEGMAVEAFF. CDR3 DNA sequence: TGCGCCAGCAGCCAAGAGGAGGGGATGGCAGTTGAAGCTTTCTTT.

In DNA form, the CDR3 reads TGTGCCAGTAGTATCTTGGGCCTTGAGCAGTTCTTC. Translated, it gives CASSILGLEQFF. The genes are TRBV19 and TRBJ2-1; D is unclear. With 3 bases removed from V and 9 bases from J, the gap between germline ends came to 9 bases. Germline loops: CDR1 LNHDA, CDR2 SQIVND (reference sequence). CDR3 size: 12 residues.

This clonotype was detected a few times. The chain employs TRBV4-3 and TRBJ2-3, with 9 bases lining up with TRBD2. Per germline, CDR1 LGHNA and CDR2 YSLEER. This CDR3 comprises 18 residues. V shed 0 bases and J 6 bases; nucleotides not matched to a gene: 13. The CDR3 nucleotides read TGCGCCAGCAGCCAAGATGGATCGGGGCGGGAGGGCCGTGATACGCAGTATTTT. This sequence encodes CASSQDGSGREGRDTQYF.

The V call is TRBV14, the J call TRBJ1-3; D ambiguous. Between the trimmed V and J ends, which lost 4 bases and 2 bases, there was a span of 12 bases. Looked up from germline, CDR1 is SGHDN and CDR2 is FVKESK. This CDR3 spans 15 amino acids. DNA for the CDR3: TGTGCCAGCAGCCCACCCACGGATCCTGGAAACACCATATATTTT. Translated, it gives CASSPPTDPGNTIYF. The entire variable domain, with the rest obtained from reference TRBV14 and TRBJ1-3, is as follows: EAGVTQFPSHSVIEKGQTVTLRCDPISGHDNLYWYRRVMGKEIKFLLHFVKESKQDESGMPNNRFLAERTGGTYSTLKVQPAELEDSGVYFCASSPPTDPGNTIYFGEGSWLTVV.

This sequence joins TRBV12-3 or TRBV12-4 and TRBJ1-1; 7 bases align to TRBD1. There are 14 residues in the CDR3. The V gene end was trimmed by 3 bases and the J gene end by 4 bases; junction bases not matched to a gene: 5. The CDR3: CASSFTGVFTEAFF. The CDR3 coding sequence is TGTGCCAGCAGTTTCACAGGGGTCTTCACTGAAGCTTTCTTT.

This clonotype appeared a few times. This chain links TRBV12-3 or TRBV12-4 with TRBJ2-7; 12 nucleotides line up with TRBD2. The V and J ends lost 6 bases and 4 bases, in that order; junction bases with no gene match: 4. The CDR3 extends over 14 amino acids. CDR3 protein: CASSLAGGSYEQYF. In nucleotides, the CDR3 is TGTGCCAGCAGCCTAGCGGGAGGGTCATACGAGCAGTACTTC.

This clonotype showed up just a few times. In nucleotides, the CDR3 is TGTGCCAGCAGTTTACAGGGGAAATCAGATTCACCCCTCCACTTT. It yields the protein CASSLQGKSDSPLHF. The chain uses TRBV12-3 or TRBV12-4 and TRBJ1-6, with D possibly being TRBD1 (6 bases). The CDR3 is 15 residues long. The germline V and J ends were trimmed by 2 bases and 8 bases, with 13 bases remaining between them.

A few counts support this clonotype. The rearrangement uses TRBV30 and TRBJ1-3; D is unclear. CDR3 size: 14 residues. Trimming stripped 5 bases from V and 4 bases from J, with 15 bases between. Germline CDR1 GTSNPN, CDR2 SVGIG (reference sequence). The CDR3 reads CAWSDTVLGNTIYF. The CDR3 DNA sequence: TGTGCCTGGTCCGACACCGTCCTCGGAAACACCATATATTTT.

This clonotype was recorded a few times. This rearrangement joins TRBV20-1 to TRBJ2-7; 7 positions agree with TRBD1. Germline loops: CDR1 DFQATT, CDR2 SNEGSKA (reference sequence). The CDR3 has 13 residues. V was pared by 6 bases and J by 4 bases, with 9 bases of the junction left unmatched. DNA for the CDR3: TGCAGTGCCATGGGGACAGCGGAGTACGAGCAGTACTTC. Translated: CSAMGTAEYEQYF.

The chain combines TRBV6-1 with TRBJ2-1; D uncertain. Germline V gene sequence: CDR1 MNHNS, CDR2 SASEGT. The CDR3 contains 13 residues. The V gene lost 7 bases and the J gene lost 0 bases, with 7 bases spanning the gap. As DNA, the CDR3 is TGTGCCAGCAAACCAATCTCCTACAATGAGCAGTTCTTC. Encoded protein: CASKPISYNEQFF.

The chain links TRBV28 to TRBJ1-2, with 7 bases lining up with TRBD1. The germline CDR1 and CDR2 sequences are MDHEN and SYDVKM. The CDR3 consists of 11 residues. V was clipped by 6 bases and J by 14 bases; unmatched bases: 9. The CDR3 spells CASSLTTGQTF. The CDR3 nucleotides are TGTGCCAGCAGCCTAACGACAGGGCAGACCTTC.

The chain links TRBV24-1 to TRBJ2-3; no definite D call. V was cut by 3 bases and J by 3 bases, with 9 bases left in between. This CDR3 contains 14 residues. In germline, CDR1 is KGHDR, CDR2 SFDVKD. The CDR3 DNA reads as TGTGCCACCAGTGATCCCCAGGAGACAGATACGCAGTATTTT. Its protein product is CATSDPQETDTQYF.

At least ten counts were recorded for this clonotype. V gene TRBV20-1 combines with J gene TRBJ2-4, with a weak D call TRBD1 (6 bases). This CDR3 has 13 residues. The V and J ends lost 2 bases and 8 bases respectively, with 13 bases between them. Germline lookup yields CDR1 DFQATT and CDR2 SNEGSKA (reference sequence). CDR3 sequence (DNA): TGCAGTGCTAGAACCCGGGACACCTACATTCAGTACTTC. Protein product: CSARTRDTYIQYF.

The sample holds many counts of this clonotype. CDR3 sequence reads: CSARGDYNQPQHF. The CDR3 bases are TGCAGTGCTAGAGGGGACTACAATCAGCCCCAGCATTTT. The rearrangement links TRBV20-1 to TRBJ1-5; D might be TRBD1 (5 bases). Germline V lookup: CDR1 DFQATT, CDR2 SNEGSKA (reference sequence). The CDR3 consists of 13 residues. The V and J ends lost 1 base and 3 bases respectively, with 7 bases between them.